This TCR beta chain was identified during a study of radiotherapy plus CTLA-4 blockade in lung cancer (dated by TCRdb to 2016 to 2018). Regarding the research as a whole: Objective responses occurred in roughly 20% of enrolled patients, and 25% to 40% achieved disease control.

What the authors observed across the whole study: Early dynamic changes in blood T cell clones, together with increased serum interferon-beta after radiation, were reported as the strongest predictors of response. After treatment with radiotherapy and ipilimumab, TCR clones that came from tumors expanded in the peripheral blood.

Including the terminal cysteine and phenylalanine, the CDR3 comprises 16 residues. The kept DNA is CDR3 alone, 48 bases in frame from the first base. The germline V gene (reference sequence) gives CDR1 as MNHEY and CDR2 as SMNVEV. V has 4 bases trimmed and J has 4 bases trimmed; junction bases matching no gene number 9. This clone showed up just once. The antigen it recognizes is unknown. Per-base qualities were not stored, and no clone one base away is much larger. Libraries were made using the immunoSEQ multiplex PCR assay. TCRdb re-hosts the immuneACCESS table, in-frame sequences only. Its copies lack some clones; in the studies checked, an unresolved V gene accounts for under half of them, and the cause for the rest is not known. Counted in this sample were some 90,000 clones; 80% to 85% of them appeared once. Jointly, the top ten make up around 0.76% of the sample. The study tested focal radiation therapy combined with CTLA-4 blockade (ipilimumab) in patients with chemo-refractory metastatic non-small-cell lung cancer.

The rearranged segments are TRBV27 and TRBJ2-1; 8 nucleotides in the junction match TRBD1. This TCR was recovered from a human donor with non-small cell lung cancer who had stable disease on radiotherapy plus ipilimumab. Sequenced material: peripheral blood, taken from a patient treated with radiotherapy plus ipilimumab. CDR3 region: CASSSKDRGLYNEQFF. The nucleotide sequence reads as follows: TGTGCCAGCAGTTCCAAAGACAGGGGACTTTACAATGAGCAGTTCTTC.